This T cell receptor beta chain was identified in a study of T-cell memory formation after mild COVID-19. CDR1 and CDR2 from the germline V gene are SGDLS and YYNGEE. The CDR3 consists of 14 residues. Study observations and caveats: Contracting CD4+ clones sat mainly in CM and EM; CD8+ in EMRA. Later expanders leaned toward CD4+, whereas clones contracting from day 15 to 85 were balanced CD4/CD8.

The sample holds one count of this clonotype. Its antigen remains unknown. The junction and the germline gene differ at one end; a read error may be behind it. In TCRdb, the 5' RACE reads were re-called with MiXCR into one record per CDR3 protein. The sample contains about 140,000 distinct CDR3 sequences, around 5.8% of which appear only once. The TCR comes from an adult woman who had mild COVID-19 (a few samples of this study predate the infection). Cell type and time point are not known. The source material was PBMCs or a T cell subset sorted from them (not recorded which). The rearrangement joins TRBV9 to TRBJ2-3; 8 bases fit TRBD2. The chain's CDR3 is CASSVAGGTYTQYF. CDR3 nucleotides: TGTGCCAGCAGCGTGGCGGGAGGCACATATACGCAGTATTTT. Full variable domain (outside the CDR3, taken from reference TRBV9 and TRBJ2-3): DSGVTQTPKHLITATGQRVTLRCSPRSGDLSVYWYQQSLDQGLQFLIQYYNGEERAKGNILERFSAQQFPDLHSELNLSSLELGDSALYFCASSVAGGTYTQYFGPGTRLTVL.